One sample yielded the 7 T cell receptor beta chains listed below, sequenced in a study of T cells after yellow fever vaccination. TCRdb recomputed calls from the 5' RACE reads with MiXCR, one row per CDR3 protein. The sample shows over 110,000 distinct CDR3 sequences, roughly 8% of them seen only once. This specimen consisted of CD4+ T cells sorted from PBMCs, obtained 5 days after the yellow fever booster vaccination. All receptors come from a man in his thirties or forties who received the YFV17D yellow fever vaccine.

This clonotype showed up many times. The chain combines TRBV12-3 or TRBV12-4 with TRBJ2-1, with D possibly matching TRBD1 (6 bases). V lost 4 bases to trimming and J lost 4 bases, with 11 bases between them. This CDR3 comprises 14 residues. Written as DNA, the CDR3 is TGTGCCAGCAGTTATGGGGGCCTATACAATGAGCAGTTCTTC. Translation: CASSYGGLYNEQFF.

This clonotype showed up many times. The V gene is TRBV14, the J gene TRBJ1-1, with D uncertain. Trimming took 1 base from V and 0 from J, leaving 12 bases between them. The length of the CDR3 is 16 residues. CDR1 is SGHDN and CDR2 is FVKESK in the germline V gene. In DNA form, the CDR3 reads TGTGCCAGCAGCCAAGTTCACAGATCCTTGAACACTGAAGCTTTCTTT. This sequence encodes CASSQVHRSLNTEAFF.

This clonotype was recorded at least ten times. Here the CDR3 DNA reads TGTGCCAGCAGCTTAACGCTAGCGGGAGCTCTGGCCGGGGAGCTGTTTTTT. This sequence encodes CASSLTLAGALAGELFF. The chain carries TRBV7-3 and TRBJ2-2; 10 bases align to TRBD2. Germline CDR1 SGHTA, CDR2 FQGTGA. The length of the CDR3 is 17 residues. V trimming: 0 bases; J trimming: 6 bases; junction bases outside the gene matches: 7.

The chain couples TRBV20-1 to TRBJ2-1; no firm D call. The CDR3 contains 13 residues. Trimming removed 1 base at V and 6 bases at J, with 10 bases between. Germline V gene lookup returns CDR1 DFQATT and CDR2 SNEGSKA (reference sequence). The CDR3 spells CSARGPPANEQFF. The CDR3 nucleotides are TGCAGTGCTAGAGGGCCCCCGGCCAATGAGCAGTTCTTC.

This clonotype was seen repeatedly, ten times or more. The CDR3 region is CASSLENRAVEQFF. CDR3 DNA sequence: TGTGCCAGCAGCTTAGAAAACAGGGCGGTTGAGCAGTTCTTC. The gene calls are TRBV11-2 and TRBJ2-1; D might be TRBD1 (6 bases). CDR3 length equals 14 residues. Germline CDR1 reads SGHAT; CDR2 reads FQNNGV. Trimming pared 0 bases from V and 9 bases from J, leaving 12 bases between.

At least ten counts were recorded for this clonotype. The chain uses TRBV3-1 and TRBJ2-7; D gene unclear. Per the germline V gene, CDR1 is LGHDT and CDR2 is YNNKEL (reference sequence). This CDR3 contains 13 residues. V was clipped by 3 bases and J by 7 bases, with 13 bases between them. The DNA for the CDR3 is TGTGCCAGCAGCCAGAGAGGTACGAGTGAGCAGTACTTC. Protein sequence: CASSQRGTSEQYF.

This clonotype was observed many times. The V and J genes are TRBV6-1 and TRBJ1-2, with D hard to call. V was trimmed by 7 bases and J by 7 bases, leaving 16 bases between them. CDR1 and CDR2 from the germline V gene are MNHNS and SASEGT. The CDR3 length is 13 residues. The CDR3 spells CASTRIKEGGYTF. The DNA of the CDR3 is TGTGCCAGCACTCGAATCAAGGAGGGTGGCTACACCTTC.